Presented here are 17 T cell receptor beta chains from one specimen sequenced in a study of blood T cells in healthy people across ages. Primers used in a second PCR of roughly 6 to 11 cycles were a sample-barcoded 5' primer and a J-beta primer mix. TCRdb called the 5' RACE reads again in MiXCR, with one record for every CDR3 protein. The sample records 980,000 or so distinct CDR3 sequences, around 48% being singletons. The material sequenced was blood. Receptor source: a man aged 25-45 years in good health.

This clonotype was seen only a few times. This CDR3 is CSAARQASPQETQYF. For the CDR3, the DNA is TGCAGTGCTGCCCGACAGGCAAGCCCCCAAGAGACCCAGTACTTC. V is TRBV20-1 and J is TRBJ2-5, with D possibly being TRBD1 (6 bases). Trimming shortened V by 5 bases and J by 1 base, and 17 bases separated the two germline ends. This CDR3 is built from 15 residues. Germline V CDR1 and CDR2: DFQATT, SNEGSKA (reference sequence).

This sequence joins TRBV7-8 and TRBJ1-2; tentatively, D is TRBD1 (5 bases). Per the germline V gene, CDR1 is SGHVS and CDR2 is FQNEAQ. The length of the CDR3 is 15 residues. Between the trimmed V and J ends, which lost 3 bases and 5 bases, there was a span of 16 bases. The CDR3 here is CASSFTRQTGYGYTF. CDR3 coding DNA: TGTGCCAGCAGCTTCACCCGACAAACAGGTTATGGCTACACCTTC.

The chain is built from TRBV27 and TRBJ2-1; D is unresolved. This CDR3 has 16 residues. The V gene lost 1 base and the J gene lost 13 bases, with 23 bases spanning the gap. Germline CDR1 and CDR2: MNHEY and SMNVEV (reference sequence). The CDR3 DNA reads as TGTGCCAGCAGTTTATTCGGCTCAATCAGCCAAGAGACCCAGTTCTTC. This gives the protein CASSLFGSISQETQFF.

In this sample, this clonotype turned up a few times. The rearrangement uses TRBV29-1 and TRBJ1-1, with D tentatively TRBD1 (5 bases). CDR1 SQVTM and CDR2 ANQGSEA come from the germline V gene. The CDR3 runs to 13 residues. V dropped 2 bases and J dropped 1 base, with 8 bases sitting between them. The CDR3 DNA reads as TGCAGCGTTGAATTCGGGACGAACACTGAAGCTTTCTTT. Translating gives CSVEFGTNTEAFF.

The rearrangement links TRBV11-2 to TRBJ2-5; 9 bases fit TRBD2. Trimming at V came to 0 bases and at J to 5 bases, leaving 13 bases not matched to a gene. The CDR3 is 18 residues long. The germline CDR1 and CDR2 sequences are SGHAT and FQNNGV. The CDR3 spells CASSLDGWASGEGETQYF. In nucleotides, the CDR3 is TGTGCCAGCAGCTTAGATGGATGGGCTAGCGGGGAAGGCGAGACCCAGTACTTC.

The chain employs TRBV18 and TRBJ2-7; 10 bases line up with TRBD1. The V segment lost 6 bases and the J segment 2 bases; nucleotides outside the gene matches: 7. CDR3 length equals 15 residues. Per germline, CDR1 KGHSH and CDR2 LQKENI. CDR3 loop: CASSLGTGETYEQYF. As DNA, the CDR3 is TGTGCCAGCTCCCTCGGGACAGGGGAAACCTACGAGCAGTACTTC. Looking up the rest from reference TRBV18 and TRBJ2-7 gives the full variable domain: NAGVMQNPRHLVRRRGQEARLRCSPMKGHSHVYWYRQLPEEGLKFMVYLQKENIIDESGMPKERFSAEFPKEGPSILRIQQVVRGDSAAYFCASSLGTGETYEQYFGPGTRLTVT.

The chain has TRBV6-5 and TRBJ1-5, with D perhaps TRBD1 (5 bases). From germline, CDR1 is MNHEY and CDR2 SVGAGI. Deletions cut 3 bases from V and 6 bases from J, with 15 bases between. The CDR3 consists of 15 residues. The CDR3 coding sequence is TGTGCCAGCAGTTATTCAGCGGGGCGCGGTCAGCCCCAGCATTTT. Translating it yields CASSYSAGRGQPQHF.

The chain is built from TRBV20-1 and TRBJ2-7, with 8 bases matching TRBD2. The CDR3 sequence is 15 residues long. The J segment lost 4 bases and the V segment lost 0 bases, leaving 8 bases of the junction unmatched. Germline V gene lookup returns CDR1 DFQATT and CDR2 SNEGSKA (reference sequence). The CDR3 spells CSARDESGRIYEQYF. DNA for the CDR3: TGCAGTGCTAGAGACGAGAGCGGGAGAATTTACGAGCAGTACTTC.

This clonotype was detected a few times. The chain has TRBV20-1 and TRBJ2-4, with TRBD1 matching 9 bases. Germline loops: CDR1 DFQATT, CDR2 SNEGSKA (reference sequence). The V and J ends lost 5 bases and 0 bases, in that order; junction bases with no gene match: 5. CDR3 size: 15 residues. CDR3: CSAVGQGRAKNIQYF. CDR3 coding DNA: TGCAGTGCTGTCGGACAGGGGCGAGCCAAAAACATTCAGTACTTC.

V gene TRBV7-8 combines with J gene TRBJ1-5; maybe TRBD1 (6 bases). The germline gives CDR1 SGHVS, CDR2 FQNEAQ. CDR3 length: 16 residues. Trimming left V 5 bases short and J 0 bases short, with 14 bases between. The CDR3 protein is CASSVGTLYSNQPQHF. As DNA, the CDR3 is TGTGCCAGCAGCGTCGGGACACTCTATAGCAATCAGCCCCAGCATTTT.

The rearrangement joins TRBV7-3 to TRBJ1-2; no firm D call. CDR1 SGHTA and CDR2 FQGTGA come from the germline V gene. This CDR3 region has 13 residues. V dropped 10 bases and J dropped 2 bases, with 14 bases sitting between them. The CDR3, as DNA: TGTGCCACCGAAGACGGACCGAACTATGGCTACACCTTC. Its translation: CATEDGPNYGYTF.

Concerning this clonotype itself: This CDR3 is missing its conserved last phenylalanine or tryptophan, likely due to a read error. It is unclear where the CDR3 begins or ends on the DNA, so no DNA is shown, and the CDR3 is as TCRdb lists it. CDR3 loop: CASSLDRGRGYTFGS. This chain joins TRBV12-3 or TRBV12-4 and TRBJ2-5; the D call of TRBD1 is as the table states it, not checked on the DNA. The CDR3 is 15 amino acids long, termini counted.

This clonotype was detected many times. The junction does not match germline at one end; this may be a read error. V usage is TRBV7-2 and J usage is TRBJ2-7; D gene ambiguous. There are 13 residues in the CDR3. Germline V gives CDR1 SGHTA, CDR2 FQGNSA. This chain's CDR3 is CASSLERSYEQYF. CDR3 DNA sequence: TGCGCCAGCAGCTTGGAACGGTCCTACGAGCAGTACTTC.

The chain uses TRBV5-5 and TRBJ1-5; D not certain. Trimming pared 0 bases from V and 6 bases from J, leaving 7 bases between. The germline gives CDR1 SGHKS, CDR2 YYEKEE (reference sequence). The CDR3 covers 13 residues. The CDR3 bases are TGTGCCAGCAGCTTGGTCCTGATTCAGCCCCAGCATTTT. It is translated as CASSLVLIQPQHF.

This clonotype has a handful of counts. This rearrangement joins TRBV19 to TRBJ2-5; D is perhaps TRBD1 (6 bases). The assigned J gene may be wrong: the sequence end matches TRBJ2-7 better. This CDR3 contains 11 residues. Germline lookup yields CDR1 LNHDA and CDR2 SQIVND (reference sequence). The CDR3 DNA reads TGTGCCAGTACACAGGGCGGCGAGCAGTACTTC. This gives the protein CASTQGGEQYF.

This rearrangement joins TRBV6-2 or TRBV6-3 to TRBJ2-1, with D possibly called TRBD1 or TRBD2 (5 bases each). V was cut by 6 bases and J by 7 bases, with 16 bases left in between. The germline CDR1 and CDR2 sequences are MNHEY and SVGEGT. The CDR3 extends over 14 amino acids. The CDR3 DNA is TGTGCCAGCAGCACAGGACGGGGTGGGAATGAGCAGTTCTTC. Residues: CASSTGRGGNEQFF.

The table lists this clonotype with many counts. J is TRBJ2-3 and V is TRBV3-1; 8 nucleotides match TRBD2. With V trimmed by 5 bases and J by 3 bases, 7 bases remained unmatched. The CDR3 extends over 15 amino acids. Germline V gene data show CDR1 as LGHDT and CDR2 as YNNKEL (reference sequence). The CDR3 nucleotides are TGTGCCAGCAGCGACCGGGGGGGAAGGACAGATACGCAGTATTTT. Its translation is CASSDRGGRTDTQYF.